This T cell receptor beta chain was obtained from a study of technical replicates of blood from a handful of donors. V shed 7 bases and J 3 bases; nucleotides not matched to a gene: 3. The CDR3 has 12 residues. CDR1 and CDR2 from the germline V gene are SQVTM and ANQGSEA. Assay: immunoSEQ multiplex PCR; the TCRdb copy retains only in-frame clones and omits some. The profile shows 82,000 or so clones, roughly 95% of them singletons. The origin of this receptor is a human donor in good health. Sequencing was carried out using T cells isolated from PBMCs. The V and J genes are TRBV29-1 and TRBJ2-7; 10 bases line up with TRBD1. CDR3 sequence: CSAGTGDYEQYF. CDR3 nucleotides: TGCAGCGCCGGGACAGGGGACTACGAGCAGTACTTC.